These 3 T cell receptor beta chains originate from one sample sequenced in a study of CD8 T cells in ankylosing spondylitis. The antigens for these receptors are not known. Regarding the study as a whole: Seven to nine highly homologous variants formed a TCR beta motif that appeared characteristic of ankylosing spondylitis blood.

MiXCR, applied by TCRdb to the 5' RACE reads, yields one record per CDR3 protein. The table records around 770,000 distinct CDR3 sequences, 19% of them present only once. The sample consisted of blood, either unsorted or a sorted T cell fraction (not recorded which). Receptors originate from a male donor with ankylosing spondylitis.

The genes are TRBV4-1 and TRBJ2-7, with TRBD1 matching over 7 bases. Per germline, CDR1 MGHRA and CDR2 YSYEKL. V trimming: 3 bases; J trimming: 4 bases; junction bases outside the gene matches: 9. The CDR3 runs 15 residues. The CDR3 DNA reads TGCGCCAGCAGCCATTACCGGGACAGCCGATACGAGCAGTACTTC. Its protein is CASSHYRDSRYEQYF.

This clonotype was picked up one time. The genes are TRBV7-7 and TRBJ2-1; 9 bases map to TRBD2. The CDR3 contains 15 residues. Germline trimming cut 1 base from V and 8 bases from J; bases unmatched to any gene: 6. Germline V CDR1 and CDR2: SSHAT, FNYEAQ (reference sequence). CDR3 sequence reads: CASSLVPSGKDEQFF. Here the CDR3 DNA reads TGTGCCAGCAGCTTAGTGCCTAGCGGGAAAGATGAGCAGTTCTTC.

Only a few counts were recorded for this clonotype. The chain has TRBV29-1 and TRBJ2-7; either TRBD1 or TRBD2 may fit D (5 bases each). This CDR3 region has 12 residues. From germline, CDR1 is SQVTM and CDR2 ANQGSEA. Trimming left V 3 bases short and J 6 bases short, with 12 bases between. The CDR3 region is CSVDGTDGEQYF. CDR3 sequence (DNA): TGCAGCGTTGATGGGACGGACGGCGAGCAGTACTTC.